The 28 T cell receptor beta chains below come from one sample, sequenced in a study of blood T cell repertoires in COVID-19. Sequenced by immunoSEQ multiplex PCR; TCRdb stores in-frame clones only, minus some. This sample has about 160,000 clones, with over 70% found just once. The sequencing input was peripheral blood. The origin of the receptors is a man between 70 and 80 years old with acute or convalescent COVID-19.

The chain is built from TRBV6-6 and TRBJ1-2; possible D gene TRBD1, 6 bases. Trimming took off 6 bases at V and 7 bases at J, with 15 bases between the two ends. The CDR3 is made up of 13 amino acids. Germline lookup yields CDR1 MNHNY and CDR2 SVGAGI (reference sequence). The CDR3 loop is CASSEQGPSGYTF. CDR3 sequence (DNA): TGTGCCAGCAGCGAGCAGGGGCCTTCTGGCTACACCTTC.

The J gene is TRBJ2-5, the V gene TRBV27; TRBD1 might be the D (6 bases). The CDR3 totals 16 residues. V was cut by 3 bases and J by 1 base, with 15 bases left in between. CDR1 and CDR2 from the germline V gene are MNHEY and SMNVEV (reference sequence). The DNA for the CDR3 is TGTGCCAGCAGTTTTACCAGGGGTGGGGTCCAAGAGACCCAGTACTTC. This gives the protein CASSFTRGGVQETQYF.

The rearrangement uses TRBV11-2 and TRBJ1-4, with D perhaps matching TRBD1 (6 bases). CDR3 length equals 13 residues. CDR1 SGHAT and CDR2 FQNNGV come from the germline V gene. Trimming stripped 4 bases from V and 7 bases from J, with 10 bases between. For the CDR3, the DNA is TGTGCCAGCAGCTCAGGGGTTGGTGAAAAACTGTTTTTT. It specifies CASSSGVGEKLFF.

The CDR3 reads CASSLAGQGAQTQYF. The CDR3 DNA is TGTGCCAGCAGCTTGGCCGGACAGGGGGCGCAGACCCAGTACTTC. V usage is TRBV5-5 and J usage is TRBJ2-5, with TRBD1 matching over 11 bases. Unmatched junction bases numbered 4, after V lost 0 bases and J lost 6 bases. CDR1 is SGHKS, CDR2 YYEKEE, per germline (reference sequence). This CDR3 comprises 15 residues.

This clone was seen only once. The CDR3 loop is CASTASGTYTDTQYF. Written as DNA, the CDR3 is TGTGCCAGCACGGCGAGCGGGACGTACACAGATACGCAGTATTTT. The chain recombines TRBV28 with TRBJ2-3; 7 bases agree with TRBD2. Looked up from germline, CDR1 is MDHEN and CDR2 is SYDVKM. This CDR3 has 15 amino acids. V shed 7 bases and J 2 bases; nucleotides not matched to a gene: 9.

V is TRBV28 and J is TRBJ1-5; D is unclear. V was pared by 7 bases and J by 11 bases, with 21 bases between. CDR3 size: 14 residues. From germline, CDR1 is MDHEN and CDR2 SYDVKM. The CDR3 DNA is TGTGCCAGCACTCCTGGCCCCCCACAGACGGCCCAGCATTTT. Translating gives CASTPGPPQTAQHF.

The gene calls are TRBV5-1 and TRBJ2-3; TRBD2 agrees at 7 bases. The junction had 8 bases not matched to a gene; V was cut back by 4 bases and J by 6 bases. Per the germline V gene, CDR1 is SGHRS and CDR2 is YFSETQ. The CDR3 loop spans 14 amino acids. The CDR3 sequence is CASSETGGGDTQYF. DNA for the CDR3: TGCGCCAGCAGCGAGACGGGAGGTGGGGATACGCAGTATTTT. The whole variable domain, filled in from reference TRBV5-1 and TRBJ2-3, reads KAGVTQTPRYLIKTRGQQVTLSCSPISGHRSVSWYQQTPGQGLQFLFEYFSETQRNKGNFPGRFSGRQFSNSRSEMNVSTLELGDSALYLCASSETGGGDTQYFGPGTRLTVL.

V gene TRBV4-2 combines with J gene TRBJ1-5, with D hard to call. The germline V and J ends were trimmed by 0 bases and 7 bases, with 16 bases remaining between them. CDR3 length: 16 residues. From germline, CDR1 is LGHNA and CDR2 YNFKEQ. As DNA, the CDR3 is TGTGCCAGCAGCCAAGATCTAGGCGGGATCGGGCAGCCCCAGCATTTT. This translates into CASSQDLGGIGQPQHF.

V usage is TRBV7-3 and J usage is TRBJ2-2; D possibly corresponds to TRBD1 (6 bases). Germline lookup yields CDR1 SGHTA and CDR2 FQGTGA. CDR3 length equals 14 residues. Trimming took 5 bases from V and 6 from J, leaving 13 bases between them. The chain's CDR3 is CASSIFQGSGELFF. The CDR3 nucleotides are TGTGCCAGCAGCATATTTCAGGGGTCCGGGGAGCTGTTTTTT.

This rearrangement joins TRBV9 to TRBJ1-3; no firm D call. V was shortened by 1 base and J by 2 bases, with 4 bases between the two germline ends. Per the germline V gene, CDR1 is SGDLS and CDR2 is YYNGEE. The CDR3 is 13 residues long. In DNA, the CDR3 is TGTGCCAGCAGCGTATATCCTGGAAACACCATATATTTT. The encoded protein is CASSVYPGNTIYF.

The J gene is TRBJ1-2, the V gene TRBV10-3; D gene ambiguous. The germline V and J ends were trimmed by 0 bases and 0 bases, with 8 bases remaining between them. Germline CDR1 ENHRY, CDR2 SYGVKD. This CDR3 has 15 residues. The CDR3 nucleotides are TGTGCCATCAGTGAGTCAACAGCCACTAACTATGGCTACACCTTC. It encodes CAISESTATNYGYTF.

The chain links TRBV4-3 to TRBJ1-2; possible D gene TRBD1, 5 bases. V was trimmed by 0 bases and J by 2 bases, leaving 16 bases between them. Germline lookup yields CDR1 LGHNA and CDR2 YSLEER. The CDR3 loop spans 17 amino acids. DNA for the CDR3: TGCGCCAGCAGCCAAGATCTTTCCCCCACAGGCAACTATGGCTACACCTTC. Its translation is CASSQDLSPTGNYGYTF.

V and J are TRBV27 and TRBJ1-1; D unclear. The CDR3 runs 15 residues. Germline V gene data show CDR1 as MNHEY and CDR2 as SMNVEV (reference sequence). V lost 3 bases, J lost 3 bases, and 14 bases lay in between. The CDR3: CASSFLTQVDTEAFF. CDR3 DNA: TGTGCCAGCAGTTTCCTGACCCAGGTCGACACTGAAGCTTTCTTT.

This sequence joins TRBV19 and TRBJ2-5; no definite D call. Germline values: CDR1 LNHDA, CDR2 SQIVND (reference sequence). V lost 2 bases and J 1 base, leaving 17 bases between the germline ends. The CDR3 contains 17 residues. CDR3 amino acids: CASSIYPPLGSQETQYF. CDR3 coding DNA: TGTGCCAGTAGTATATACCCCCCCCTGGGCAGCCAAGAGACCCAGTACTTC.

This rearrangement joins TRBV13 to TRBJ2-1; 12 positions agree with TRBD1. The CDR3 runs to 16 residues. The germline gives CDR1 PRHDT, CDR2 FYEKMQ (reference sequence). V lost 5 bases to trimming and J lost 7 bases; unmatched junction nucleotides: 9. The CDR3 reads CASSPLRDRGLNEQFF. The CDR3 DNA is TGTGCCAGCAGCCCACTCCGGGACAGGGGGCTAAATGAGCAGTTCTTC.

The chain carries TRBV2 and TRBJ2-3, with 8 bases aligning to TRBD2. CDR3 length: 15 residues. The ends lost 8 bases at V and 0 bases at J; junction bases unmatched: 7. The germline V gene has CDR1 SNHLY and CDR2 FYNNEI. The CDR3 sequence is CASLATSGSTDTQYF. CDR3 DNA: TGTGCCAGCCTTGCCACTAGCGGTAGCACAGATACGCAGTATTTT.

The CDR3 reads CAISEGGYRGNQPQHF. The CDR3 nucleotides are TGTGCCATCAGTGAGGGGGGATACAGGGGCAATCAGCCCCAGCATTTT. This chain joins TRBV10-3 and TRBJ1-5; the D gene is possibly TRBD1 (6 bases). This CDR3 contains 16 residues. Germline-derived CDR1 and CDR2 are ENHRY and SYGVKD. The ends were cut back, 2 bases at V and 2 bases at J, with 13 bases in the middle.

In nucleotides, the CDR3 is TGTGCCAGCAGACAAGCAGGGATCTCCTACGAGCAGTACTTC. It is translated as CASRQAGISYEQYF. The chain employs TRBV7-2 and TRBJ2-7; maybe TRBD1 (5 bases). V lost 6 bases and J lost 0, with 12 bases in between. The CDR3 runs to 14 residues. Looked up from germline, CDR1 is SGHTA and CDR2 is FQGNSA.

Note on this clone: Mismatch with germline at one junction end may stem from a read error. The gene calls are TRBV6-1 and TRBJ2-2; 7 bases are a match to TRBD2. The germline CDR1 and CDR2 sequences are MNHNS and SASEGT. The CDR3 has 16 amino acids. The CDR3 DNA is TGTGCCAGCAGTAAAGCCGGGACTACCACCCTTGGGGAGCTGTTTTTT. Translating gives CASSKAGTTTLGELFF.

The gene calls are TRBV5-1 and TRBJ1-2, with D possibly TRBD1 on 6 matching bases. The CDR3 is 14 residues long. V was shortened by 4 bases and J by 6 bases, with 16 bases between the two germline ends. Germline V gene sequence: CDR1 SGHRS, CDR2 YFSETQ. The CDR3 loop is CASSLGRGEDGYTF. CDR3 bases: TGCGCCAGCAGCCTAGGCAGGGGAGAGGATGGCTACACCTTC.

This clone was seen more than once but under ten times. The chain links TRBV6-1 to TRBJ1-2, with 9 bases that match TRBD1. Germline CDR1 MNHNS, CDR2 SASEGT. Trimming cost V 1 base and J 7 bases; bases outside gene matches: 1. The CDR3 contains 13 residues. CDR3 sequence: CASSEGQGGGYTF. The CDR3 nucleotides are TGTGCCAGCAGTGAAGGACAGGGGGGTGGCTACACCTTC.

This chain connects TRBV10-2 to TRBJ1-4, with D unclear. V lost 2 bases and J lost 2, with 6 bases in between. The germline gives CDR1 WSHSY, CDR2 SAAADI. The CDR3 is 14 amino acids. The CDR3 sequence: CASSETVTNEKLFF. CDR3 sequence (DNA): TGCGCCAGCAGTGAGACAGTTACTAATGAAAAACTGTTTTTT.

CDR3 amino acids: CASSRGLAGSYEQYF. CDR3 sequence (DNA): TGCGCCAGCAGCAGGGGACTAGCGGGCTCCTACGAGCAGTACTTC. The rearrangement links TRBV5-1 to TRBJ2-7; 12 nucleotides match TRBD2. Germline CDR1 SGHRS, CDR2 YFSETQ. With 4 bases clipped from V and 0 bases from J, the junction kept 2 bases outside the gene matches. This CDR3 contains 15 residues. Using reference TRBV5-1 and TRBJ2-7 for the parts outside the CDR3, the full variable domain is KAGVTQTPRYLIKTRGQQVTLSCSPISGHRSVSWYQQTPGQGLQFLFEYFSETQRNKGNFPGRFSGRQFSNSRSEMNVSTLELGDSALYLCASSRGLAGSYEQYFGPGTRLTVT.

The chain has TRBV3-1 (or the pseudogene TRBV3-2) and TRBJ2-5; 10 nucleotides agree with TRBD2. The CDR3 has 14 amino acids. Trimming removed 4 bases from V and 4 bases from J; junction bases left unmatched: 3. CDR1 is LGHDT and CDR2 is YNNKEL in the germline V gene (reference sequence). The CDR3 DNA follows: TGTGCCAGCAGCCGAGGGACTAGCGCAGAGACCCAGTACTTC. Amino acid sequence: CASSRGTSAETQYF.

CDR3 bases: TGTGCCAGCAGGGCTCTGCTTAGGAGATACAATGAGCAGTTCTTC. It specifies CASRALLRRYNEQFF. The V and J genes are TRBV6-5 and TRBJ2-1, with D unresolved. The germline CDR1 and CDR2 sequences are MNHEY and SVGAGI. This CDR3 has 15 amino acids. Trimming cost V 6 bases and J 4 bases, with 16 bases left between them.

V usage is TRBV10-3 and J usage is TRBJ1-1, with D maybe TRBD1 (6 bases). CDR3 length: 15 residues. Trimming cost V 0 bases and J 1 base, with 9 bases left between them. Germline loops: CDR1 ENHRY, CDR2 SYGVKD. The CDR3 sequence: CAISESSRGNTEAFF. CDR3 in DNA: TGTGCCATCAGTGAGTCTTCCAGGGGGAACACTGAAGCTTTCTTT.

This clone was seen more than once but under ten times. CDR3 DNA sequence: TGTGCCAGCAGCTTAGTTAAGGACCGGCGGGCCTACGAGCAGTACTTC. Translated, it gives CASSLVKDRRAYEQYF. The V call is TRBV7-2, the J call TRBJ2-7; a possible D gene is TRBD2 (5 bases). The V and J ends lost 1 base and 2 bases respectively, with 15 bases between them. CDR1 is SGHTA and CDR2 is FQGNSA in the germline V gene. The CDR3 loop spans 16 amino acids.

In its sample, this clone was seen once. The J gene is TRBJ2-7, the V gene TRBV6-2 or TRBV6-3, with D possibly being TRBD1 or TRBD2 (5 bases each). Germline loops: CDR1 MNHEY, CDR2 SVGEGT. Trimming took off 6 bases at V and 4 bases at J, with 10 bases between the two ends. This CDR3 region has 12 residues. The chain's CDR3 is CASSRGLYEQYF. CDR3 in DNA: TGTGCCAGCAGCCGGGGCCTTTACGAGCAGTACTTC.